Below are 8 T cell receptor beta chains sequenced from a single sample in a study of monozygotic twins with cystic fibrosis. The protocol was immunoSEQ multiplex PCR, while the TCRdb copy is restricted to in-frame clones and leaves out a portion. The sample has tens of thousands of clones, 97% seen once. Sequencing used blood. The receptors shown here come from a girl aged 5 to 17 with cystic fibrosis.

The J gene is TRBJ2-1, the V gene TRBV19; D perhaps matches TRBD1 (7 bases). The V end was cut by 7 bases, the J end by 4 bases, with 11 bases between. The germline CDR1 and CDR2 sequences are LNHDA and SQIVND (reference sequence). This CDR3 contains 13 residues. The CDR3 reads CASNRGGYNEQFF. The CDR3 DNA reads TGTGCCAGTAACAGGGGAGGATACAATGAGCAGTTCTTC.

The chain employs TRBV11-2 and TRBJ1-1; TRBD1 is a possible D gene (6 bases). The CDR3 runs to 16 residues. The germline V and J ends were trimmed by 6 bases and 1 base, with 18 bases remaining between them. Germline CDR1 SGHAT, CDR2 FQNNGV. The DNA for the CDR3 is TGTGCCAGCAGAAGTACAGGGCTTACTTCGAACACTGAAGCTTTCTTT. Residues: CASRSTGLTSNTEAFF.

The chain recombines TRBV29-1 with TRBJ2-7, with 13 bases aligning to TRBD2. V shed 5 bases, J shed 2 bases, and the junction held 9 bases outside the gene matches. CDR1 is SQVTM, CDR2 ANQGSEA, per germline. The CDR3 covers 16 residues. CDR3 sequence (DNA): TGCAGCGTTAAAGGACTAGCGGGAGAGGGGCCCTACGAGCAGTACTTC. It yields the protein CSVKGLAGEGPYEQYF.

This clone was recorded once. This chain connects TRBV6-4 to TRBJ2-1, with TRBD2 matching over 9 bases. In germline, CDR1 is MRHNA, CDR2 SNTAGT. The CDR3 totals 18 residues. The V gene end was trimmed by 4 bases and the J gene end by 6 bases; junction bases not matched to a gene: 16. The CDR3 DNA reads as TGTGCCAGCAGTGTTCCCGTAGGGACTAGCAACAATGGCAATGAGCAGTTCTTC. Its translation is CASSVPVGTSNNGNEQFF.

The DNA of the CDR3 is TGTGCCAGCAGCCCGGCAGTGGCGGGCGGGACTTCACTGTTTTTT. Translation gives CASSPAVAGGTSLFF. The chain carries TRBV7-2 and TRBJ1-4; maybe TRBD1 (5 bases). Trimming took 5 bases from V and 13 from J, leaving 23 bases between them. The CDR3 is 15 amino acids. The germline V gene encodes CDR1 SGHTA and CDR2 FQGNSA.

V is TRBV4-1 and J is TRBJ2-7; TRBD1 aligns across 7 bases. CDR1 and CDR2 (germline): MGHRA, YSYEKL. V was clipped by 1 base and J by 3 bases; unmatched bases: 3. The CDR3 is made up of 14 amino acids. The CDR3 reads CASSQVGTDYEQYV. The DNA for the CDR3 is TGCGCCAGCAGCCAAGTAGGGACAGACTACGAGCAGTACGTC.

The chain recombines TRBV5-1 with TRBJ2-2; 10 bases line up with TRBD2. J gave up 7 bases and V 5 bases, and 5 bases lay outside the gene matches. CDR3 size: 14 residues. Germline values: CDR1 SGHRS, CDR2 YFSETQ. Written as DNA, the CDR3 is TGCGCCAGCAGAACTAGCGGGATGGGCGGGGAGCTGTTTTTT. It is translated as CASRTSGMGGELFF.

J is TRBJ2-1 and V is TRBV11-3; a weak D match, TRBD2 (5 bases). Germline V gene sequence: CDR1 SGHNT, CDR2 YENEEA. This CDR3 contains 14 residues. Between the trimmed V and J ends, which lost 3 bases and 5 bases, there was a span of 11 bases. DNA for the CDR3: TGTGCCAGCAGCTTTGGCGGGCGAAACAATGAGCAGTTCTTC. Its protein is CASSFGGRNNEQFF.